The 32 T cell receptor beta chains listed next were all sequenced from one sample in a study of cytomegalovirus exposure and HLA in healthy donors. This PCR relied on a set of 60 Vbeta primers and 13 Jbeta primers. Sequencing used immunoSEQ multiplex PCR; TCRdb keeps in-frame clones, though not all of them. This table has 200,000 to 250,000 clones, around four fifths appearing once. The sample comprised PBMCs. The receptors here all came from a woman aged 35 to 49 in good health and CMV-seronegative.

This clone appeared a single time. V is TRBV5-8 and J is TRBJ2-7; tentatively, D is TRBD2 (5 bases). Looked up from germline, CDR1 is SGHTS and CDR2 is YDEGEE. The CDR3 totals 13 residues. V was pared by 4 bases and J by 5 bases, with 13 bases between. The CDR3 spells CASSRTPLNEQYF. The CDR3 coding sequence is TGTGCCAGCAGCAGGACTCCGCTCAACGAGCAGTACTTC. The variable domain in full, completed from reference TRBV5-8 and TRBJ2-7, reads EAGVTQSPTHLIKTRGQQATLRCSPISGHTSVYWYQQALGLGLQFLLWYDEGEERNRGNFPPRFSGRQFPNYSSELNVNALELEDSALYLCASSRTPLNEQYFGPGTRLTVT.

The chain carries TRBV7-8 and TRBJ2-4; 10 nucleotides line up with TRBD1. J was trimmed by 6 bases and V by 5 bases; bases with no gene match: 7. The CDR3 is 15 amino acids. Germline loops: CDR1 SGHVS, CDR2 FQNEAQ. DNA for the CDR3: TGTGCCAGCAGCGTGTCCGGGACAGGGGTAAACATTCAGTACTTC. It codes for CASSVSGTGVNIQYF. Full variable domain (missing parts from reference TRBV7-8 and TRBJ2-4): GAGVSQSPRYKVAKRGQDVALRCDPISGHVSLFWYQQALGQGPEFLTYFQNEAQLDKSGLPSDRFFAERPEGSVSTLKIQRTQQEDSAVYLCASSVSGTGVNIQYFGAGTRLSVL.

This CDR3 is CASSNSGGTEAFF. DNA for the CDR3: TGTGCCAGCAGTAATTCGGGGGGGACTGAAGCTTTCTTT. The rearrangement links TRBV7-2 to TRBJ1-1; perhaps TRBD1 as D (5 bases). Germline CDR1 reads SGHTA; CDR2 reads FQGNSA. The CDR3 is 13 amino acids. V was pared by 6 bases and J by 5 bases, with 13 bases between.

The chain combines TRBV2 with TRBJ1-1; no clear D. This CDR3 region has 13 residues. The V gene lost 8 bases and the J gene lost 1 base, with 11 bases spanning the gap. In germline, CDR1 is SNHLY, CDR2 FYNNEI. The CDR3 loop is CASGRGANTEAFF. CDR3 nucleotide sequence: TGTGCCAGCGGGCGGGGAGCGAACACTGAAGCTTTCTTT.

The V and J genes are TRBV9 and TRBJ2-1; D might be TRBD2 (5 bases). The V end was cut by 4 bases, the J end by 0 bases, with 11 bases between. The length of the CDR3 is 15 residues. The germline V gene has CDR1 SGDLS and CDR2 YYNGEE. Here the CDR3 reads CASSFLGGSYNEQFF. The CDR3 DNA reads TGTGCCAGCAGCTTCCTTGGAGGCTCCTACAATGAGCAGTTCTTC.

The chain links TRBV27 to TRBJ2-5, with 9 bases fitting TRBD2. After removal of 1 base from V and 0 bases from J, the junction contained 9 bases not matched to a gene. This CDR3 has 18 residues. Germline V lookup: CDR1 MNHEY, CDR2 SMNVEV (reference sequence). The CDR3 DNA sequence: TGTGCCAGCAGTTTATGGGCTAGCGGGGCCATGTACCAAGAGACCCAGTACTTC. Protein sequence: CASSLWASGAMYQETQYF.

The chain is built from TRBV6-5 and TRBJ1-1; TRBD1 is a possible D gene (6 bases). V gave up 8 bases and J gave up 1 base, with 11 bases separating them. The CDR3 loop spans 13 amino acids. CDR1 is MNHEY and CDR2 is SVGAGI in the germline V gene. CDR3 bases: TGTGCCAGCTCTGGGACATCGAACACTGAAGCTTTCTTT. Translation: CASSGTSNTEAFF.

The genes are TRBV7-9 and TRBJ1-2, with 8 bases that match TRBD1. Germline CDR1 is SEHNR and CDR2 is FQNEAQ (reference sequence). Losses at the gene ends were 3 bases for V and 5 bases for J; bases not matched to a gene: 8. The CDR3 length is 15 residues. The CDR3 loop reads CASSLTGAGGYGYTF. The DNA of the CDR3 is TGTGCCAGCAGCTTGACAGGGGCAGGAGGATATGGCTACACCTTC.

The gene calls are TRBV10-3 and TRBJ1-6, with 7 bases lining up with TRBD1. Germline CDR1 is ENHRY and CDR2 is SYGVKD. The CDR3 length is 15 residues. V lost 2 bases to trimming and J lost 6 bases; unmatched junction nucleotides: 4. CDR3 region: CAISERQGGNSPLHF. CDR3 nucleotide sequence: TGTGCCATCAGTGAGCGACAGGGTGGTAATTCACCCCTCCACTTT.

The gene calls are TRBV19 and TRBJ2-3; a possible D gene is TRBD1 (6 bases). Trimming took off 5 bases at V and 0 bases at J, with 21 bases between the two ends. Per the germline V gene, CDR1 is LNHDA and CDR2 is SQIVND (reference sequence). CDR3 length: 18 amino acids. This CDR3 reads CASSYPTPGVFSTDTQYF. CDR3 DNA: TGTGCCAGTAGTTACCCTACCCCAGGGGTGTTCAGCACAGATACGCAGTATTTT.

The V gene is TRBV28, the J gene TRBJ1-1; the D is unclear. The V end lost 6 bases, the J end lost 1 base, and 9 bases lay between the germline ends. The germline gives CDR1 MDHEN, CDR2 SYDVKM. The CDR3 covers 13 residues. CDR3 nucleotide sequence: TGTGCCAGCAGCCGCGGAGGGAACACTGAAGCTTTCTTT. Residues: CASSRGGNTEAFF.

This chain uses TRBV5-4 with TRBJ2-3; TRBD1 is a possible D gene (6 bases). The CDR3 spans 17 residues. Trimming removed 4 bases at V and 0 bases at J, with 18 bases between. The germline CDR1 and CDR2 sequences are SGHNT and YYREEE (reference sequence). CDR3 loop: CASSLMGAPLSTDTQYF. In DNA, the CDR3 is TGTGCCAGCAGCCTGATGGGGGCCCCGCTAAGCACAGATACGCAGTATTTT. Drawing the rest from reference TRBV5-4 and TRBJ2-3, the complete variable domain is ETGVTQSPTHLIKTRGQQVTLRCSSQSGHNTVSWYQQALGQGPQFIFQYYREEENGRGNFPPRFSGLQFPNYSSELNVNALELDDSALYLCASSLMGAPLSTDTQYFGPGTRLTVL.

Note on this clone: One junction end disagrees with the germline gene, perhaps due to a read error. This chain links TRBV7-7 with TRBJ2-5, with D perhaps TRBD1 (6 bases). The CDR3 contains 13 residues. Germline loops: CDR1 SSHAT, CDR2 FNYEAQ (reference sequence). The CDR3 nucleotides are TGTGCTAGCAGCTTATTACAGGGTGAGACCCAGTACTTC. This sequence encodes CASSLLQGETQYF.

Turning to this clone: The sample carries other DNA sequences with the same CDR3. The rearrangement links TRBV5-1 to TRBJ2-3; weak D call: TRBD2 (7 bases). The CDR3 loop spans 15 amino acids. Germline CDR1 is SGHRS and CDR2 is YFSETQ. V was cut by 5 bases and J by 0 bases, with 13 bases left in between. In nucleotides, the CDR3 is TGCGCCAGCAGTGGGGCGGGGGCCAGCACAGATACGCAGTATTTT. Protein: CASSGAGASTDTQYF.

The rearrangement uses TRBV15 and TRBJ2-7, with 7 bases lining up with TRBD1. This CDR3 spans 14 amino acids. Germline trimming cut 0 bases from V and 7 bases from J; bases unmatched to any gene: 6. Germline CDR1 is LNHNV and CDR2 is YYDKDF (reference sequence). CDR3 in DNA: TGTGCCACCAGCAGAGAGACAGGGATAGGAGAGCAGTACTTC. Protein: CATSRETGIGEQYF. The full variable domain, in which reference TRBV15 and TRBJ2-7 provide the parts outside the CDR3, is DAMVIQNPRYQVTQFGKPVTLSCSQTLNHNVMYWYQQKSSQAPKLLFHYYDKDFNNEADTPDNFQSRRPNTSFCFLDIRSPGLGDTAMYLCATSRETGIGEQYFGPGTRLTVT.

The chain uses TRBV6-5 and TRBJ1-3; a weak D match, TRBD1 (6 bases). In germline, CDR1 is MNHEY, CDR2 SVGAGI. This CDR3 contains 14 residues. V was trimmed by 2 bases and J by 8 bases, leaving 13 bases between them. Written as DNA, the CDR3 is TGTGCCAGCAGTTACCGGGGGGAGGGGGACACCATATATTTT. Amino acids: CASSYRGEGDTIYF.

The J gene is TRBJ2-5, the V gene TRBV30; TRBD2 matches at 8 bases. The CDR3 is 17 amino acids. Germline CDR1 is GTSNPN and CDR2 is SVGIG (reference sequence). V trimming: 1 base; J trimming: 9 bases; junction bases outside the gene matches: 19. The CDR3 spells CAWSAPQLAVLRGPQYF. CDR3 DNA sequence: TGTGCCTGGAGTGCCCCTCAACTAGCGGTCCTCCGTGGGCCCCAGTACTTC. Complete variable domain (other parts from reference TRBV30 and TRBJ2-5): SQTIHQWPATLVQPVGSPLSLECTVEGTSNPNLYWYRQAAGRGLQLLFYSVGIGQISSEVPQNLSASRPQDRQFILSSKKLLLSDSGFYLCAWSAPQLAVLRGPQYFGPGTRLLVL.

The rearrangement joins TRBV7-9 to TRBJ1-1; D is uncertain. Germline lookup yields CDR1 SEHNR and CDR2 FQNEAQ (reference sequence). This CDR3 is built from 12 residues. V was cut by 2 bases and J by 3 bases, with 4 bases left in between. The CDR3 protein is CASSLYDTEAFF. The CDR3 region has the DNA TGTGCCAGCAGCTTATATGACACTGAAGCTTTCTTT.

V and J are TRBV5-1 and TRBJ2-1; 11 bases agree with TRBD2. Germline CDR1 reads SGHRS; CDR2 reads YFSETQ. V lost 5 bases and J lost 0; bases outside the gene matches: 7. This CDR3 is built from 17 residues. The CDR3 region is CASSTSGGDSSYNEQFF. The CDR3 DNA reads TGCGCCAGCAGTACTAGCGGGGGAGATAGCTCCTACAATGAGCAGTTCTTC. The full variable domain, its missing parts supplied by reference TRBV5-1 and TRBJ2-1, is KAGVTQTPRYLIKTRGQQVTLSCSPISGHRSVSWYQQTPGQGLQFLFEYFSETQRNKGNFPGRFSGRQFSNSRSEMNVSTLELGDSALYLCASSTSGGDSSYNEQFFGPGTRLTVL.

V usage is TRBV5-8 and J usage is TRBJ1-2; D gene ambiguous. The CDR3 is 17 residues long. Trimming left V 0 bases short and J 7 bases short, with 22 bases between. The V gene's germline CDR1 is SGHTS and CDR2 YDEGEE. DNA for the CDR3: TGTGCCAGCAGCTTGGCCGTTACACCTACACAAGCGGGTGGCTACACCTTC. Translation gives CASSLAVTPTQAGGYTF.

The gene calls are TRBV27 and TRBJ1-1, with D maybe TRBD1 (5 bases). Germline V gives CDR1 MNHEY, CDR2 SMNVEV (reference sequence). The germline V and J ends were trimmed by 6 bases and 4 bases, with 15 bases remaining between them. The CDR3 is 14 amino acids. The CDR3 DNA sequence: TGTGCCAGCAGAAAAACAGGTGGGTCCACTGAAGCTTTCTTT. Protein product: CASRKTGGSTEAFF.

V and J are TRBV9 and TRBJ1-1; tentative D call: TRBD1 (5 bases). The V end was cut by 0 bases, the J end by 11 bases, with 11 bases between. Germline V lookup: CDR1 SGDLS, CDR2 YYNGEE. The CDR3 totals 12 residues. CDR3 bases: TGTGCCAGCAGCGTAGTGGGGGGGAGCGCTTTCTTT. This sequence encodes CASSVVGGSAFF.

V is TRBV2 and J is TRBJ2-1; 7 nucleotides match TRBD2. Germline CDR1 and CDR2: SNHLY and FYNNEI. This CDR3 spans 12 amino acids. The V and J ends lost 6 bases and 6 bases, in that order; junction bases with no gene match: 2. The DNA for the CDR3 is TGTGCCAGCAGCGGCGGGGGCAATGAGCAGTTCTTC. Residues: CASSGGGNEQFF.

The J gene is TRBJ1-1, the V gene TRBV5-4, with D maybe TRBD1 (6 bases). Germline lookup yields CDR1 SGHNT and CDR2 YYREEE (reference sequence). The CDR3 contains 14 residues. V dropped 2 bases and J dropped 0 bases, with 8 bases sitting between them. The CDR3 reads CASSLDRLNTEAFF. The DNA for the CDR3 is TGTGCCAGCAGCTTAGACAGGTTGAACACTGAAGCTTTCTTT.

The chain has TRBV5-1 and TRBJ1-6, with D uncertain. Germline CDR1 reads SGHRS; CDR2 reads YFSETQ. The ends were cut back, 5 bases at V and 3 bases at J, with 12 bases in the middle. This CDR3 spans 15 amino acids. The CDR3 DNA reads as TGCGCCAGCAGTCCCGGCCCGGGCTATAATTCACCCCTCCACTTT. Its translation: CASSPGPGYNSPLHF.

V usage is TRBV5-4 and J usage is TRBJ1-5, with D possibly being TRBD1 (5 bases). CDR1 is SGHNT, CDR2 YYREEE, per germline (reference sequence). This CDR3 comprises 15 residues. Trimming pared 0 bases from V and 1 base from J, leaving 8 bases between. The CDR3 nucleotides read TGTGCCAGCAGCTTGGGGCCAGGGAGCAATCAGCCCCAGCATTTT. This translates into CASSLGPGSNQPQHF.

This clone was seen a handful of times. The rearrangement links TRBV4-2 to TRBJ1-5; no reliable D call. Trimming shortened V by 3 bases and J by 4 bases, and 4 bases separated the two germline ends. CDR1 and CDR2 (germline): LGHNA, YNFKEQ. This CDR3 has 12 amino acids. CDR3 nucleotides: TGTGCCAGCAGCCATCAAAATCAGCCCCAGCATTTT. It yields the protein CASSHQNQPQHF.

The rearrangement uses TRBV30 and TRBJ1-2; D perhaps matches TRBD1 (5 bases). Trimming pared 5 bases from V and 0 bases from J, leaving 13 bases between. Germline V gene sequence: CDR1 GTSNPN, CDR2 SVGIG (reference sequence). CDR3 length equals 14 residues. The CDR3 DNA sequence: TGTGCCTGGGGGGGGTTCCCCACTAACTATGGCTACACCTTC. It encodes CAWGGFPTNYGYTF.

The genes are TRBV10-2 and TRBJ2-7, with 11 positions matching TRBD1. J gave up 3 bases and V 0 bases, and 4 bases lay outside the gene matches. Germline values: CDR1 WSHSY, CDR2 SAAADI. The CDR3 consists of 16 residues. The CDR3 region is CASSESMGQGGYEQYF. CDR3 DNA: TGCGCCAGCAGTGAGTCGATGGGACAGGGGGGCTACGAGCAGTACTTC.

The rearrangement links TRBV6-6 to TRBJ2-2; 7 bases fit TRBD1. The CDR3 contains 16 residues. CDR1 is MNHNY and CDR2 is SVGAGI in the germline V gene (reference sequence). J gave up 8 bases and V 0 bases, and 9 bases lay outside the gene matches. DNA for the CDR3: TGTGCCAGCAGTTACTCGAAGGGGGCCGGAGGAGGGGAGCTGTTTTTT. It encodes CASSYSKGAGGGELFF.

The chain recombines TRBV5-8 with TRBJ1-5; TRBD1 is a possible D gene (6 bases). V was clipped by 2 bases and J by 3 bases, with 15 bases between them. The CDR3 has 16 residues. The germline CDR1 and CDR2 sequences are SGHTS and YDEGEE. The DNA for the CDR3 is TGTGCCAGCAGCTTAGGACAGCCCCGGGACAATCAGCCCCAGCATTTT. It specifies CASSLGQPRDNQPQHF.

The chain recombines TRBV2 with TRBJ2-3, with 7 bases matching TRBD1. The V segment lost 8 bases and the J segment 2 bases; nucleotides outside the gene matches: 7. Germline lookup yields CDR1 SNHLY and CDR2 FYNNEI. The CDR3 runs to 14 residues. The CDR3 nucleotides read TGTGCCAGCGCCCTGACAGGGCACACAGATACGCAGTATTTT. This encodes CASALTGHTDTQYF.